This paragraph covers one TCR beta chain sequence. Its antigen is currently unknown. TCRdb analysed the 5' RACE reads with MiXCR anew, one entry per CDR3 protein. The sample has about 350,000 distinct CDR3 sequences; approximately 10% are singletons. The record originates from a study of T cells after yellow fever vaccination. Study as a whole: Any fraction with a low cell number was prepared using SMART-Seq v4 Ultra Low Input. Study-level points and caveats: The secondary response showed a weaker magnitude and a faster peak, day 5 versus 15. Subsequent to the booster, the majority of primary-vaccination clones reappeared (less than 97% CD4, more than 70% CD8).

Germline V gene sequence: CDR1 SQVTM, CDR2 ANQGSEA. The CDR3 totals 8 residues. Trimming took off 4 bases at V and 10 bases at J, with 3 bases between the two ends. This receptor was taken from a man between 18 and 29 years old who received the YFV17D yellow fever vaccine. This chain uses TRBV29-1 with TRBJ2-3; no reliable D call. The starting material was PBMCs, obtained on the day of the first yellow fever vaccination. This CDR3 reads CSVAPQYF. In DNA, the CDR3 is TGCAGCGTTGCCCCGCAGTATTTT.